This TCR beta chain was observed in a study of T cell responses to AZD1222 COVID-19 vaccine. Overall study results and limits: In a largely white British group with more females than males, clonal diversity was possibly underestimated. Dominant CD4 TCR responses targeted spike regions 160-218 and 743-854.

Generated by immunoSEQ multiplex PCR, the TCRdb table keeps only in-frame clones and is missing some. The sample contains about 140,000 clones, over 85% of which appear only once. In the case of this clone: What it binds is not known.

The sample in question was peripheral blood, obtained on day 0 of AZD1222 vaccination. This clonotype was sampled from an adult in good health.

In nucleotides, the CDR3 is TGTGCCAGCGGTAAAGACGGGATGCGTATCGATGAGCAGTTCTTC. Translation gives CASGKDGMRIDEQFF. V gene TRBV7-2 combines with J gene TRBJ2-1; tentatively, D is TRBD2 (5 bases). CDR3 length: 15 residues. Germline V gene lookup returns CDR1 SGHTA and CDR2 FQGNSA. V lost 8 bases and J lost 8, with 22 bases in between.